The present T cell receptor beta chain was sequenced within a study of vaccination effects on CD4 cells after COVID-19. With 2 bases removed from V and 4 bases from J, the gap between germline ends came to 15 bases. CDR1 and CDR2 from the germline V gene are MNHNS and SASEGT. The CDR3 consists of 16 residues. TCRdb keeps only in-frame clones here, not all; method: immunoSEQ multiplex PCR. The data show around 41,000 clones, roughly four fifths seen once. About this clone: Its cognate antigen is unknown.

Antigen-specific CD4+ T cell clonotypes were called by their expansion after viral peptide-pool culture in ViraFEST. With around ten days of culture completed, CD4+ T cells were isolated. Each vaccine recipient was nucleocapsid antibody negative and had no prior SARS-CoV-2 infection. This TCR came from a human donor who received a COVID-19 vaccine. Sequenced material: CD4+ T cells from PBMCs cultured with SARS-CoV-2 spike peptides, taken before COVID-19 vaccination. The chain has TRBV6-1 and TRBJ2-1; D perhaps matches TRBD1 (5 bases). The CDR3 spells CASSEFSRQTYNEQFF. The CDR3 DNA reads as TGTGCCAGCAGTGAATTTTCGAGACAGACATACAATGAGCAGTTCTTC.